These 13 T cell receptor beta chains were all obtained from the same sample, sequenced in a study of cytomegalovirus exposure and HLA in healthy donors. TCRdb's copy holds only in-frame clones and misses some; the assay was immunoSEQ multiplex PCR. The sample records 80,000 to 100,000 clones, 87% being singletons. Sequences were obtained from PBMCs. The receptors derive from a man between 18 and 35 years old in good health and CMV-seropositive.

This clone appeared a few times. The V gene is TRBV4-3, the J gene TRBJ1-5, with a weak D call TRBD1 (5 bases). V lost 1 base to trimming and J lost 9 bases, with 13 bases between them. The CDR3 sequence is 14 residues long. Germline CDR1 reads LGHNA; CDR2 reads YSLEER. The CDR3 nucleotides read TGCGCCAGCAGCCAAGCGGTAGGGGCTCGGCCCCAGCATTTT. It codes for CASSQAVGARPQHF.

V and J are TRBV11-3 and TRBJ2-1; TRBD1 matches 9 bases. There are 16 residues in the CDR3. J lost 5 bases, V lost 5 bases, and 10 bases had no gene match. Germline V lookup: CDR1 SGHNT, CDR2 YENEEA. DNA for the CDR3: TGTGCCAGCAGCCCTCCTTCGGGACAGGGAAACAATGAGCAGTTCTTC. Protein: CASSPPSGQGNNEQFF.

This clone was seen once. V usage is TRBV9 and J usage is TRBJ2-3; TRBD2 matches at 7 bases. Germline CDR1 SGDLS, CDR2 YYNGEE. With 4 bases clipped from V and 4 bases from J, the junction kept 9 bases outside the gene matches. This CDR3 has 15 residues. This chain's CDR3 is CASSSSGREADTQYF. The CDR3 region has the DNA TGTGCCAGCAGCTCAAGTGGCCGGGAGGCAGATACGCAGTATTTT.

This sequence joins TRBV14 and TRBJ1-4, with 8 bases identical to TRBD1. The J segment lost 5 bases and the V segment lost 0 bases, leaving 8 bases of the junction unmatched. This CDR3 comprises 17 residues. Germline lookup yields CDR1 SGHDN and CDR2 FVKESK. The CDR3 DNA reads as TGTGCCAGCAGCCAAGATTTCGGACAGGGCCCAAATGAAAAACTGTTTTTT. This sequence encodes CASSQDFGQGPNEKLFF.

The chain joins TRBV5-1 to TRBJ2-3, with D possibly being TRBD1 (6 bases). V was clipped by 4 bases and J by 4 bases, with 13 bases between them. The germline CDR1 and CDR2 sequences are SGHRS and YFSETQ. The CDR3 runs 14 residues. The CDR3 nucleotides are TGCGCCAGCAGCAAACGGACAGACCCAGATACGCAGTATTTT. As protein: CASSKRTDPDTQYF.

The chain joins TRBV9 to TRBJ2-1; D might be TRBD2 (6 bases). The CDR3 sequence is 15 residues long. Germline loops: CDR1 SGDLS, CDR2 YYNGEE. Trimming cost V 0 bases and J 3 bases, with 10 bases left between them. CDR3 sequence reads: CASSVDGGYYNEQFF. CDR3 DNA: TGTGCCAGCAGCGTAGACGGGGGATACTACAATGAGCAGTTCTTC.

This chain connects TRBV5-1 to TRBJ2-7; tentative D call: TRBD1 (6 bases). CDR3 length equals 14 residues. V gave up 2 bases and J gave up 4 bases, with 13 bases separating them. The V gene's germline CDR1 is SGHRS and CDR2 YFSETQ. The CDR3 sequence: CASSFGNREYEQYF. The CDR3 DNA follows: TGCGCCAGCAGCTTCGGAAACAGGGAATACGAGCAGTACTTC. The complete variable domain, with remaining parts taken from reference TRBV5-1 and TRBJ2-7, reads KAGVTQTPRYLIKTRGQQVTLSCSPISGHRSVSWYQQTPGQGLQFLFEYFSETQRNKGNFPGRFSGRQFSNSRSEMNVSTLELGDSALYLCASSFGNREYEQYFGPGTRLTVT.

The CDR3 loop reads CASSITSGPIYEQYF. The CDR3 region has the DNA TGTGCCAGTAGTATAACGAGCGGACCCATCTACGAGCAGTACTTC. The chain links TRBV19 to TRBJ2-7, with TRBD2 as a possible D gene (5 bases). The germline gives CDR1 LNHDA, CDR2 SQIVND (reference sequence). The CDR3 length is 15 residues. Trimming removed 2 bases at V and 3 bases at J, with 14 bases between. The variable domain in full, with the rest retrieved from reference TRBV19 and TRBJ2-7, is DGGITQSPKYLFRKEGQNVTLSCEQNLNHDAMYWYRQDPGQGLRLIYYSQIVNDFQKGDIAEGYSVSREKKESFPLTVTSAQKNPTAFYLCASSITSGPIYEQYFGPGTRLTVT.

The chain joins TRBV14 to TRBJ1-2; no firm D call. There are 14 residues in the CDR3. Germline V gene data show CDR1 as SGHDN and CDR2 as FVKESK. Trimming left V 2 bases short and J 2 bases short, with 9 bases between. This CDR3 reads CASSQQAGNYGYTF. In nucleotides, the CDR3 is TGTGCCAGCAGCCAACAGGCTGGAAACTATGGCTACACCTTC. The full variable domain, completed using reference TRBV14 and TRBJ1-2, is EAGVTQFPSHSVIEKGQTVTLRCDPISGHDNLYWYRRVMGKEIKFLLHFVKESKQDESGMPNNRFLAERTGGTYSTLKVQPAELEDSGVYFCASSQQAGNYGYTFGSGTRLTVV.

The gene calls are TRBV5-4 and TRBJ1-2, with TRBD1 identical over 7 bases. Germline loops: CDR1 SGHNT, CDR2 YYREEE (reference sequence). The CDR3 sequence is 15 residues long. The V and J ends lost 4 bases and 4 bases, in that order; junction bases with no gene match: 10. CDR3: CASSTTGEEVYGYTF. The CDR3, as DNA: TGTGCCAGCAGCACTACAGGGGAAGAGGTCTATGGCTACACCTTC.

The chain recombines TRBV5-1 with TRBJ2-2; 9 bases map to TRBD1. Germline values: CDR1 SGHRS, CDR2 YFSETQ. The CDR3 runs to 15 residues. The V and J ends lost 3 bases and 5 bases, in that order; junction bases with no gene match: 5. The CDR3 sequence is CASSYTGGLTGELFF. The CDR3 DNA sequence: TGCGCCAGCAGCTATACAGGGGGCTTGACCGGGGAGCTGTTTTTT.

CDR3 DNA sequence: TGTGCCAGCAGTCCCTCAGGAGAGACCCAGTACTTC. Amino acids: CASSPSGETQYF. This chain joins TRBV6-5 and TRBJ2-5; no reliable D call. The CDR3 has 12 residues. Germline V gene lookup returns CDR1 MNHEY and CDR2 SVGAGI. The V end was cut by 5 bases, the J end by 4 bases, with 8 bases between.

This rearrangement joins TRBV6-5 to TRBJ1-4, with D maybe TRBD1 (5 bases). The CDR3 covers 13 residues. The V end was cut by 10 bases, the J end by 3 bases, with 12 bases between. Germline CDR1 is MNHEY and CDR2 is SVGAGI. The CDR3 sequence: CATKDSPNEKLFF. The DNA for the CDR3 is TGTGCCACTAAAGACAGTCCTAATGAAAAACTGTTTTTT.